The subject of this entry is one TCR beta chain. Its antigen has not been determined. No qualities accompany the bases; no much larger clone lies one base away. The receptor library was made with the immunoSEQ multiplex PCR assay. TCRdb's version of the immuneACCESS table is confined to in-frame rearrangements and falls short of the full clone set. An unresolved V gene accounts for under half of the shortfall where checked; the remainder is of unknown origin. In this sample the table shows tens of thousands of clones, roughly 90% of which occur a single time. 2% to 2.5% of the sample is held by the ten biggest clonotypes. Per the germline V gene, MGHDK is the CDR1 and SYGVNS is the CDR2. From the cysteine through the phenylalanine, the CDR3 covers 15 amino acids. Only CDR3 DNA remains: 45 bases, in frame from the first base. V is cut by 2 bases and J by 3 bases, and the space between the germline ends is 14 bases.

This sample is drawn from a study of T cell changes during pregnancy in multiple sclerosis (dated 2019 in TCRdb). Notes on the research overall: Changes in the T cell repertoire over the course of pregnancy were examined in this study in women with multiple sclerosis.

The chain is assembled from TRBV25-1 and TRBJ2-7; TRBD1 might be the D gene, on 6 matching bases. The sequence was obtained from a female donor with multiple sclerosis, enrolled in a pregnancy study. Specimen: peripheral blood, collected in the first trimester of pregnancy. The DNA reads TGTGCCAGCAGTGAAAACGGACAGAAGGACTACGAGCAGTACTTC. This gives the protein CASSENGQKDYEQYF.